The rows below give T cell receptor beta chains drawn from one sample of a study of neurological immune-mediated disorders. TCRdb reanalysed the 5' RACE reads using MiXCR and keeps one entry per CDR3 protein. This table holds approximately 87,000 distinct CDR3 sequences, roughly 14% found once. The sequencing input was PBMCs. Receptors were obtained from a woman in her fifties or sixties in good health. Both conserved end residues are part of each CDR3. The order of the fields is V gene, D gene, J gene, clone size, CDR3 protein, CDR3 DNA. The D gene is left open where the match is weak. Rows may omit the clone size; those that give it use once, few, many or a size class.

TRBV5-1,-,TRBJ2-2,many,CASSLVAGSTGELFF,TGCGCCAGCAGCTTGGTGGCGGGCAGCACCGGGGAGCTGTTTTTT
TRBV9,TRBD2,TRBJ2-5,many,CASSPGGTQETQYF,TGTGCCAGCAGCCCGGGGGGGACCCAAGAGACCCAGTACTTC
TRBV28,-,TRBJ2-1,many,CASSSGSGYRSYNEQFF,TGTGCCAGCAGTTCGGGTTCCGGATATCGCTCCTACAATGAGCAGTTCTTC
TRBV15,-,TRBJ2-3,many,CATSRDHGPLLVTQYF,TGTGCCACCAGCAGAGATCATGGACCGTTGCTGGTTACGCAGTATTTT
TRBV5-1,-,TRBJ1-3,many,CASRLTGSGNTIYF,TGCGCCAGCAGACTTACAGGGTCTGGAAACACCATATATTTT
TRBV11-2,-,TRBJ2-7,few,CASIAVRGTGEQYF,TGTGCCAGCATAGCCGTTCGGGGGACGGGCGAGCAGTACTTC
TRBV5-6,TRBD2,TRBJ2-4,many,CASSLRFAGGNIQYF,TGTGCCAGCAGCTTGCGTTTCGCGGGGGGGAACATTCAGTACTTC
TRBV20-1,-,TRBJ1-4,many,CSARDTQGSEPEGLFF,TGCAGTGCTAGAGACACCCAGGGGAGCGAGCCAGAAGGACTGTTTTTT
TRBV5-1,-,TRBJ2-3,many,CASSLTSTGDTQYF,TGCGCCAGCAGCTTAACGTCGACGGGGGATACGCAGTATTTT
TRBV20-1,TRBD1,TRBJ2-5,many,CSAPRQGEETQYF,TGCAGTGCCCCCCGACAGGGGGAAGAGACCCAGTACTTC
TRBV5-1,-,TRBJ1-1,many,CASSFSTGLTDTEAFF,TGCGCCAGCAGCTTCTCGACCGGACTTACCGACACTGAAGCTTTCTTT
TRBV7-3,TRBD1,TRBJ2-2,many,CASSPGTGGTGELFF,TGTGCCAGCAGCCCCGGGACAGGGGGCACCGGGGAGCTGTTTTTT
TRBV20-1,-,TRBJ2-1,many,CSAHLARGYNEQFF,TGCAGTGCCCATCTAGCGAGGGGCTACAATGAGCAGTTCTTC
TRBV12-3/TRBV12-4,TRBD1,TRBJ2-5,few,CASSVTGQETQYF,TGTGCCAGCAGTGTGACAGGGCAAGAGACCCAGTACTTC
TRBV7-2,-,TRBJ1-1,many,CASSFSPVSEAFF,TGTGCCAGCAGCTTTAGTCCTGTATCTGAAGCTTTCTTT
TRBV12-3/TRBV12-4,TRBD1,TRBJ1-4,-,CASSPGQGGISGKLFF,TGTGCCAGCAGTCCGGGACAGGGGGGCATTTCTGGAAAACTGTTTTTT
TRBV10-3,-,TRBJ1-3,many,CAISERKENSGNTIYF,TGTGCCATCAGTGAGAGGAAGGAGAACTCTGGAAACACCATATATTTT
TRBV5-1,-,TRBJ2-5,many,CASSLGAQETQYF,TGCGCCAGCAGCTTAGGCGCCCAAGAGACCCAGTACTTC
TRBV25-1,TRBD1,TRBJ1-1,-,CASSEPDRGTDTEAFF,TGTGCCAGCAGTGAGCCGGACAGGGGAACCGACACTGAAGCTTTCTTT
TRBV2,-,TRBJ2-1,many,CASSEGSSAYNEQFF,TGTGCCAGCAGTGAAGGTTCTAGCGCCTACAATGAGCAGTTCTTC
TRBV5-1,-,TRBJ2-3,many,CASSLEFDTQYF,TGCGCCAGCAGCTTGGAGTTTGATACGCAGTATTTT
TRBV5-5,-,TRBJ1-2,many,CARPGHDYGYTF,TGTGCCAGGCCGGGACACGACTATGGCTACACCTTC
TRBV14,-,TRBJ1-1,many,CASSQDRPGGRNTEAFF,TGTGCCAGCAGCCAAGATCGGCCTGGGGGCCGGAACACTGAAGCTTTCTTT
TRBV5-1,-,TRBJ2-7,many,CASSSGLTNDEQYF,TGCGCCAGCAGCTCGGGACTTACGAACGACGAGCAGTACTTC
TRBV5-1,-,TRBJ2-5,many,CASSLGTHQETQYF,TGCGCCAGCAGCTTGGGGACACACCAAGAGACCCAGTACTTC
TRBV14,-,TRBJ2-3,many,CASSQFQGTDTQYF,TGTGCCAGCAGCCAATTTCAAGGGACAGATACGCAGTATTTT
TRBV24-1,TRBD1,TRBJ2-7,-,CATSGKKNGDSTYEQYF,TGTGCCACCAGTGGGAAAAAGAACGGGGACAGCACCTACGAGCAGTACTTC
TRBV12-3/TRBV12-4,TRBD1,TRBJ2-2,many,CASSSGQGAGELFF,TGTGCCAGCAGTTCGGGACAGGGAGCCGGGGAGCTGTTTTTT
TRBV5-1,-,TRBJ2-1,many,CASSLGDINNEQFF,TGCGCCAGCAGCTTGGGGGACATCAACAATGAGCAGTTCTTC
TRBV19,TRBD2,TRBJ2-1,-,CASSILLAGGNEQFF,TGTGCCAGTAGTATTCTGTTAGCGGGAGGCAATGAGCAGTTCTTC
TRBV5-1,TRBD1,TRBJ2-5,many,CASRPGTGGRRETQYF,TGCGCCAGCCGCCCAGGGACAGGGGGCCGTAGGGAGACCCAGTACTTC
TRBV5-6,TRBD2,TRBJ2-1,many,CASSSLAGGGEQFF,TGTGCCAGCAGCTCGTTAGCGGGAGGGGGTGAGCAGTTCTTC
TRBV20-1,-,TRBJ1-6,many,CSATPRTGADSPLHF,TGCAGTGCTACGCCTCGGACGGGGGCAGATTCACCCCTCCACTTT
TRBV5-1,-,TRBJ1-5,many,CASSQGHGDSNQPQHF,TGCGCCAGCAGCCAGGGACACGGTGATAGCAATCAGCCCCAGCATTTT
TRBV20-1,-,TRBJ1-4,many,CSARKVPPEKLFF,TGCAGTGCTAGAAAGGTACCTCCGGAAAAACTGTTTTTT
TRBV6-1,TRBD2,TRBJ2-3,many,CASSDSGLSTDTQYF,TGTGCCAGCAGTGATAGCGGGCTAAGCACAGATACGCAGTATTTT
TRBV6-5,TRBD1,TRBJ1-2,many,CASSYSRTGGGYGYTF,TGTGCCAGCAGTTACTCTCGGACAGGGGGCGGTTATGGCTACACCTTC
TRBV7-3,-,TRBJ2-3,-,CASSLSGGSTDTQYF,TGTGCCAGCAGCTTATCAGGCGGGAGCACAGATACGCAGTATTTT
TRBV5-1,-,TRBJ2-5,many,CASSLWEVETQYF,TGCGCCAGCAGCTTGTGGGAGGTCGAGACCCAGTACTTC
TRBV3-1,-,TRBJ2-7,many,CASSQYEGNEQYF,TGTGCCAGCAGCCAATATGAAGGGAACGAGCAGTACTTC
TRBV20-1,-,TRBJ2-7,-,CSARDSLTYEQYF,TGCAGTGCTAGGGACAGTCTAACCTACGAGCAGTACTTC
TRBV12-3/TRBV12-4,-,TRBJ1-5,few,CASSFTRQPQHF,TGTGCCAGCAGTTTCACACGGCAGCCCCAGCATTTT